The present T cell receptor (beta chain) was sequenced within a study of PD-1 blockade in mismatch repair-deficient tumors. Method: immunoSEQ multiplex PCR; TCRdb's copy keeps in-frame clones and lacks some. The sample carries more than 90,000 clones, about 74% recorded once. The CDR3 totals 12 residues. The V gene's germline CDR1 is SGDLS and CDR2 YYNGEE. The germline V and J ends were trimmed by 3 bases and 3 bases, with 7 bases remaining between them. This chain connects TRBV9 to TRBJ2-7; D remains unclear. The TCR was taken from an adult with mismatch repair-deficient cancer. This sample comprised peripheral blood, obtained about 60 weeks after starting pembrolizumab. CDR3 protein: CASSASDYEQYF. DNA of the CDR3: TGTGCCAGCAGCGCATCTGACTACGAGCAGTACTTC.